The 18 T cell receptor beta chains reported below all come from one sample, sequenced in a study of identical twins. TCRdb reprocessed the 5' RACE reads via MiXCR and lists one record per CDR3 protein. The table lists over 600,000 distinct CDR3 sequences, 20% to 25% of them singletons, with more than 4% in the top ten. The same sample was also studied in work on T cells expressing NK-cell markers.

The sample consisted of PBMCs. The receptor set was obtained from a woman younger than 35 in good health.

This clonotype was picked up a small number of times. The chain is built from TRBV10-3 and TRBJ2-3; tentatively, D is TRBD2 (6 bases). Germline CDR1 is ENHRY and CDR2 is SYGVKD. The length of the CDR3 is 19 residues. V gave up 2 bases and J gave up 6 bases, with 27 bases separating them. The CDR3 sequence is CAISEEVEGDYPSWDTQYF. The CDR3 DNA sequence: TGTGCCATCAGTGAGGAAGTGGAGGGTGATTATCCTTCGTGGGATACGCAGTATTTT.

The J gene is TRBJ2-1, the V gene TRBV12-3 or TRBV12-4; D uncertain. This CDR3 is 15 amino acids long. Trimming cost V 6 bases and J 0 bases, with 12 bases left between them. The CDR3 coding sequence is TGTGCCAGCAGCAGTGACAAGCGCTCCTACAATGAGCAGTTCTTC. Protein sequence: CASSSDKRSYNEQFF.

This clonotype was seen a handful of times. This sequence joins TRBV5-1 and TRBJ2-1; possibly TRBD1 or TRBD2 for D (6 bases each). V lost 4 bases and J 1 base, leaving 15 bases between the germline ends. The CDR3 spans 16 residues. CDR1 SGHRS and CDR2 YFSETQ come from the germline V gene. The CDR3 loop reads CASSRLQGGSYNEQFF. The CDR3 bases are TGCGCCAGCAGCCGTTTACAGGGAGGATCCTACAATGAGCAGTTCTTC.

The chain employs TRBV7-9 and TRBJ2-7, with 8 nucleotides matching TRBD2. The germline V gene has CDR1 SEHNR and CDR2 FQNEAQ (reference sequence). This CDR3 spans 16 amino acids. V shed 0 bases, J shed 6 bases, and the junction held 10 bases outside the gene matches. This CDR3 is CASSLALTSERGEQYF. The CDR3 nucleotides are TGTGCCAGCAGCTTAGCGCTGACTAGCGAAAGGGGCGAGCAGTACTTC.

This chain links TRBV29-1 with TRBJ2-1, with 12 positions matching TRBD2. V trimming: 0 bases; J trimming: 4 bases; junction bases outside the gene matches: 19. The germline V gene encodes CDR1 SQVTM and CDR2 ANQGSEA. The CDR3 has 21 residues. In DNA form, the CDR3 reads TGCAGCGTTGAAGATGCCCAGGGACTAGCGGGCTCACCTGTTGTTTACAATGAGCAGTTCTTC. Translated, it gives CSVEDAQGLAGSPVVYNEQFF.

V gene TRBV5-1 combines with J gene TRBJ2-7, with D perhaps matching TRBD1 (5 bases). The J call is in doubt because the DNA end fits TRBJ2-1 better. The length of the CDR3 is 12 residues. Germline V lookup: CDR1 SGHRS, CDR2 YFSETQ. The CDR3 protein is CASSPDRREQFF. CDR3 in DNA: TGCGCCAGCAGCCCTGACAGACGCGAGCAGTTCTTC.

The sample holds many counts of this clonotype. Given a much more abundant clone one base away, this may be a read error. The V call is TRBV6-4, the J call TRBJ2-3; 9 bases are shared with TRBD2. This CDR3 comprises 15 residues. After removal of 3 bases from V and 1 base from J, the junction contained 2 bases not matched to a gene. Germline V gene data show CDR1 as MRHNA and CDR2 as SNTAGT. CDR3 sequence: CASSEIAGGTDTQYF. For the CDR3, the DNA is TGTGCCAGCAGTGAAATAGCGGGGGGCACAGATACGCAGTATTTT.

This clonotype was counted many times. The rearrangement uses TRBV12-3 or TRBV12-4 and TRBJ2-1; 14 bases are a match to TRBD2. V trimming: 10 bases; J trimming: 7 bases; junction bases outside the gene matches: 9. The CDR3 has 15 amino acids. Here the CDR3 reads CATTLGTSGRNEQFF. DNA of the CDR3: TGTGCCACCACTCTAGGGACTAGCGGGAGAAATGAGCAGTTCTTC.

There are many counts of this clonotype. J is TRBJ2-7 and V is TRBV12-3 or TRBV12-4; D is unresolved. V lost 1 base and J lost 4, with 5 bases in between. CDR3 size: 12 residues. The CDR3 spells CASSLVLYEQYF. In DNA, the CDR3 is TGTGCCAGCAGTTTAGTTTTGTACGAGCAGTACTTC.

This clonotype was picked up a small number of times. The chain has TRBV15 and TRBJ1-1, with D maybe TRBD1 (5 bases). The length of the CDR3 is 13 residues. Per germline, CDR1 LNHNV and CDR2 YYDKDF (reference sequence). The ends were cut back, 0 bases at V and 5 bases at J, with 7 bases in the middle. CDR3 sequence (DNA): TGTGCCACCAGCAGAGATCGGGGGACTGAAGCTTTCTTT. Amino acid sequence: CATSRDRGTEAFF.

This clonotype appeared many times. The chain recombines TRBV7-9 with TRBJ2-1; TRBD2 might be the D (6 bases). V shed 1 base and J shed 4 bases, with 14 bases lying between them. Germline V gene sequence: CDR1 SEHNR, CDR2 FQNEAQ (reference sequence). The CDR3 covers 16 residues. Here the CDR3 reads CASSLGYGGEYNEQFF. The CDR3 bases are TGTGCCAGCAGCTTAGGATATGGAGGGGAATACAATGAGCAGTTCTTC.

This clonotype was detected ten times or more. The rearrangement uses TRBV20-1 and TRBJ2-4, with 7 bases fitting TRBD1. The CDR3 extends over 13 amino acids. The J segment lost 8 bases and the V segment lost 6 bases, leaving 10 bases of the junction unmatched. Germline assignment: CDR1 DFQATT and CDR2 SNEGSKA (reference sequence). CDR3 region: CSAQPGQRDIQYF. DNA for the CDR3: TGCAGTGCCCAACCGGGACAGAGGGACATTCAGTACTTC.

This sequence joins TRBV4-3 and TRBJ2-5; 8 bases match TRBD2. This CDR3 contains 15 residues. Germline lookup yields CDR1 LGHNA and CDR2 YSLEER. The ends lost 1 base at V and 3 bases at J; junction bases unmatched: 4. CDR3 region: CASSQAGTSEETQYF. The CDR3, as DNA: TGCGCCAGCAGCCAAGCAGGGACTAGTGAAGAGACCCAGTACTTC.

This clonotype was counted a few times. This chain uses TRBV20-1 with TRBJ2-1; 8 nucleotides align to TRBD2. This CDR3 is 16 amino acids long. The germline V gene has CDR1 DFQATT and CDR2 SNEGSKA (reference sequence). V was clipped by 4 bases and J by 3 bases; unmatched bases: 11. CDR3 sequence (DNA): TGCAGTGCTAAAGCGGATACTAGCGGTAACTACAATGAGCAGTTCTTC. As protein: CSAKADTSGNYNEQFF.

This clonotype was seen a few times. The rearrangement joins TRBV3-1 to TRBJ2-2; D is ambiguous. The V and J ends lost 5 bases and 5 bases respectively, with 6 bases between them. Germline-derived CDR1 and CDR2 are LGHDT and YNNKEL (reference sequence). This CDR3 is 12 amino acids long. The DNA of the CDR3 is TGTGCCAGCAGCACCAGGACCGGGGAGCTGTTTTTT. This gives the protein CASSTRTGELFF.

The chain joins TRBV5-1 to TRBJ2-7; weak D call: TRBD2 (6 bases). The germline V and J ends were trimmed by 1 base and 1 base, with 18 bases remaining between them. The CDR3 totals 17 residues. Germline lookup yields CDR1 SGHRS and CDR2 YFSETQ. CDR3 region: CASSLLGEASLSYEQYF. The DNA of the CDR3 is TGCGCCAGCAGCTTGTTGGGGGAGGCGTCCCTGTCCTACGAGCAGTACTTC.

The table lists this clonotype with many counts. The chain's CDR3 is CAISDQGQHGYTF. The CDR3 region has the DNA TGTGCCATCAGTGACCAGGGACAGCATGGCTACACCTTC. The V gene is TRBV10-3, the J gene TRBJ1-2; 7 bases line up with TRBD1. The CDR3 sequence is 13 residues long. V was clipped by 3 bases and J by 6 bases; unmatched bases: 4. Germline assignment: CDR1 ENHRY and CDR2 SYGVKD.

This clonotype was observed a few times. The rearrangement joins TRBV10-3 to TRBJ2-1, with TRBD1 matching 8 bases. The germline V gene has CDR1 ENHRY and CDR2 SYGVKD. This CDR3 has 17 residues. After removal of 0 bases from V and 9 bases from J, the junction contained 13 bases not matched to a gene. CDR3 protein: CAISESNLRTGFAEQFF. In DNA form, the CDR3 reads TGTGCCATCAGTGAGTCGAACCTTAGGACAGGGTTTGCTGAGCAGTTCTTC.